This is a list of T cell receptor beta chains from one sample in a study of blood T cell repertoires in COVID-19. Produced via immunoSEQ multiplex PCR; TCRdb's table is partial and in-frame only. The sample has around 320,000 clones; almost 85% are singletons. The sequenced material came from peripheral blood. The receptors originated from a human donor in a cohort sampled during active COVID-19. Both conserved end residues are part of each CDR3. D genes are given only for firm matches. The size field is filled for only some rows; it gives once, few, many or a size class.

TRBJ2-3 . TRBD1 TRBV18 CASNRQGALTDTQYF TGTGCCAGCAATAGACAGGGGGCTCTCACAGATACGCAGTATTTT
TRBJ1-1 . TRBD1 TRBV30 CAWGLGPGTGDTEAFF TGTGCCTGGGGTCTGGGGCCCGGGACAGGGGACACTGAAGCTTTCTTT
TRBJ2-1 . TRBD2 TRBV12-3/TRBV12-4 CASSLSSGGGQFF TGTGCCAGCAGTTTATCTAGCGGGGGAGGGCAGTTCTTC
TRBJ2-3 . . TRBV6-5 CASSYYRVADTQYF TGTGCCAGCAGTTACTACAGGGTCGCAGATACGCAGTATTTT
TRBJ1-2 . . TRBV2 CASMRGSPYGYTF TGTGCCAGCATGAGGGGGTCCCCCTATGGCTACACCTTC
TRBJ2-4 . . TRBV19 CASSIQGRAKNIQYF TGTGCCAGTAGTATACAAGGGAGAGCCAAAAACATTCAGTACTTC
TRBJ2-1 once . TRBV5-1 CASSDGESYNEQFF TGCGCCAGCAGCGACGGGGAATCCTACAATGAGCAGTTCTTC
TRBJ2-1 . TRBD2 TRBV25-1 CASSDGGAYNEQFF TGTGCCAGCAGTGACGGGGGGGCCTACAATGAGCAGTTCTTC
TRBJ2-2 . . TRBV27 CASSFFIEGTGELFF TGTGCCAGCAGTTTCTTTATTGAGGGCACCGGGGAGCTGTTTTTT
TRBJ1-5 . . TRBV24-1 CATSDRTGFNQPQHF TGTGCCACCAGTGACCGAACAGGGTTCAATCAGCCCCAGCATTTT
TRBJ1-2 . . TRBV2 CASGDYGYTF TGTGCCTCAGGGGACTATGGCTACACCTTC
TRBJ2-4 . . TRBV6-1 CASSEHRDTDAQTLKNIQYF TGTGCCAGCAGTGAACACCGGGACACCGACGCCCAGACCCTCAAAAACATTCAGTACTTC
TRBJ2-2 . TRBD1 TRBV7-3 CASSATIRGSTGELFF TGTGCCAGCAGCGCAACTATCAGGGGGTCAACCGGGGAGCTGTTTTTT
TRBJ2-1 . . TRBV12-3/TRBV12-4 CASSFGGNNEQFF TGTGCCAGCAGTTTCGGGGGAAACAATGAGCAGTTCTTC
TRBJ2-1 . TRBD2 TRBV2 CASSEILAGGHNEQFF TGTGCCAGCAGTGAAATTCTAGCGGGGGGCCACAATGAGCAGTTCTTC
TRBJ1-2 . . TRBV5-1 CASSLGRDGYTF TGCGCCAGCAGCTTGGGCAGGGATGGCTACACCTTC
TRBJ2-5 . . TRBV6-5 CASSPGRQETQYF TGTGCCAGCAGTCCCGGCAGGCAAGAGACCCAGTACTTC
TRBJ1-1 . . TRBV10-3 CATLSPGLSNTEAFF TGTGCCACCCTAAGTCCAGGCCTTTCGAACACTGAAGCTTTCTTT
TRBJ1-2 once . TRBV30 CAWAPGTPRGYTF TGTGCCTGGGCCCCCGGGACACCCAGGGGCTACACCTTC
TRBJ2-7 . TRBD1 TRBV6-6 CASSGTGISYEQYF TGTGCCAGCAGCGGGACAGGGATCTCCTACGAGCAGTACTTC
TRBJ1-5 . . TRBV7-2 CASSLSSRYNQPQHF TGTGCCAGCAGCTTAAGTTCCCGGTACAATCAGCCCCAGCATTTT
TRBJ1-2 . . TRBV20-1 CSASISDGYTF TGCAGTGCTAGTATATCCGATGGCTACACCTTC
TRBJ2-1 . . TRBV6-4 CASSEGATVIGNEQFF TGTGCCAGCAGTGAAGGGGCTACAGTCATCGGGAATGAGCAGTTCTTC
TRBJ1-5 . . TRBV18 CASSDFGFSNQPQHF TGTGCCAGCTCCGACTTTGGCTTTAGCAATCAGCCCCAGCATTTT
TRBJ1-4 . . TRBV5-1 CASSPSQVKGEKLFF TGCGCCAGCAGCCCCTCACAGGTCAAAGGGGAAAAACTGTTTTTT
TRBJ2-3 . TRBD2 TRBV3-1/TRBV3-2 CASSSTSGVTDTQYF TGTGCCAGCAGTTCGACTAGCGGGGTCACAGATACGCAGTATTTT
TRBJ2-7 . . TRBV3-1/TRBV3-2 CASSIFLSSYEQYF TGTGCCAGCAGCATTTTTCTTAGCTCCTACGAGCAGTACTTC
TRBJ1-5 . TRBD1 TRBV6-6 CASSHLPPWTGFSNQPQHF TGTGCCAGCAGTCACCTCCCCCCCTGGACAGGGTTTAGCAATCAGCCCCAGCATTTT
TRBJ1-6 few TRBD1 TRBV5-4 CASSLASGQGGSPLHF TGTGCCAGCAGCTTGGCTTCGGGACAGGGGGGTTCACCCCTCCACTTT
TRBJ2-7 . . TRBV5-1 CASSLDGGTYEQYF TGCGCCAGCAGCTTGGACGGAGGAACCTACGAGCAGTACTTC
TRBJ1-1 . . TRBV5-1 CASSDGQNTEAFF TGCGCCAGCAGTGACGGACAGAACACTGAAGCTTTCTTT
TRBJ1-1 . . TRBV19 CASSAGLMNTEAFF TGTGCCAGTAGTGCAGGACTCATGAACACTGAAGCTTTCTTT
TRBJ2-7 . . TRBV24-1 CATSDSGTLGTEQYF TGTGCCACCAGTGACTCAGGGACTCTCGGAACCGAGCAGTACTTC
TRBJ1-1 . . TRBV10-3 CAISEGPLQRGTEAFF TGTGCCATCAGTGAAGGTCCTCTCCAAAGGGGGACTGAAGCTTTCTTT
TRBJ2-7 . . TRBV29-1 CSVEEQGAIYEQYF TGCAGCGTTGAAGAGCAGGGCGCGATCTACGAGCAGTACTTC
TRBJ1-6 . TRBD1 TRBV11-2 CASSLGWTGSNSPLHF TGTGCCAGCAGCTTGGGCTGGACAGGGTCTAATTCACCCCTCCACTTT
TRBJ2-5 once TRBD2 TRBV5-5 CASSLGLAGEETQYF TGTGCCAGCAGCTTGGGGCTAGCGGGGGAAGAGACCCAGTACTTC
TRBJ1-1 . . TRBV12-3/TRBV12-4 CASSSREDTEAFF TGTGCCAGCAGTTCACGAGAGGACACTGAAGCTTTCTTT
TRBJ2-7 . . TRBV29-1 CSVETGLETYEQYF TGCAGCGTTGAGACGGGACTGGAAACCTACGAGCAGTACTTC
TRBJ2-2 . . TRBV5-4 CASSPSTGELFF TGTGCCAGCAGCCCGAGCACCGGGGAGCTGTTTTTT
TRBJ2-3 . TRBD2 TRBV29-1 CSVEDSGTTAQYF TGCAGCGTTGAAGATTCCGGGACTACCGCGCAGTATTTT
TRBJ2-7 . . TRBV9 CASSGDFEVDEQYF TGTGCCAGCAGTGGGGACTTCGAAGTCGACGAGCAGTACTTC
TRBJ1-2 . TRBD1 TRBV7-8 CASSLAGGQGDYGYTF TGTGCCAGCAGCTTAGCGGGGGGACAGGGAGACTATGGCTACACCTTC
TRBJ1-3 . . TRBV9 CASSVGGGANTIYF TGTGCCAGCAGCGTAGGGGGGGGAGCAAACACCATATATTTT
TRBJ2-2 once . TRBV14 CASSQVPGTGELFF TGTGCCAGCAGCCAAGTGCCAGGGACCGGGGAGCTGTTTTTT
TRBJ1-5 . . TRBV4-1 CASSQDERGNQPQHF TGCGCCAGCAGCCAAGATGAACGGGGCAATCAGCCCCAGCATTTT
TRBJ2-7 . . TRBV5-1 CASSQQGNEQYF TGCGCCAGCAGCCAACAGGGAAACGAGCAGTACTTC
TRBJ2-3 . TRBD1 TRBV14 CASSQWTGRDTQYF TGTGCCAGCAGCCAATGGACAGGGAGAGATACGCAGTATTTT
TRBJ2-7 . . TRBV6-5 CASRTIDILTYEQYF TGTGCCAGCAGGACCATAGACATTCTCACCTACGAGCAGTACTTC
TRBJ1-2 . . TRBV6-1 CASSEAWQGSYTF TGTGCCAGCAGTGAAGCGTGGCAGGGGAGCTACACCTTC
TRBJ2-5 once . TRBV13 CASSLYGETQYF TGTGCCAGCAGCTTATACGGAGAGACCCAGTACTTC
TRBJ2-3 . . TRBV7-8 CASRTGLSPSTDTQYF TGTGCCAGCAGAACGGGACTGTCCCCTAGCACAGATACGCAGTATTTT
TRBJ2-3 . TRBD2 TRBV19 CASSTGGRLDTQYF TGTGCCAGTAGTACGGGGGGGCGGTTGGATACGCAGTATTTT
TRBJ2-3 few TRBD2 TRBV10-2 CASSESGATDTQYF TGCGCCAGCAGTGAGAGCGGGGCCACAGATACGCAGTATTTT